Listed below are T cell receptor beta chains from one sample, sequenced in a study of Graves' ophthalmopathy and Graves' hyperthyroidism. TCRdb processed the multiplex PCR reads anew with MiXCR; each CDR3 protein has one entry. In the table there are about 400,000 distinct CDR3 sequences, approximately 20% of which are singletons. Sequenced: peripheral blood. Every receptor here comes from a woman younger than 35 with Graves' ophthalmopathy. The CDR3 runs from the conserved cysteine through the conserved F or W. Fields, in order: CDR3 DNA, CDR3 protein, D gene, clone size, CDR3 length, J gene, V gene. A D gene is named only where the DNA matches it firmly. Part of the rows lack a size; the others show once, few, many or a class for expanded clones.

CDR3nt: TGTGCCAGCAGGGATACAGACTCCTACGAGCAGTACTTC
CDR3aa: CASRDTDSYEQYF
d_gene: .
abundance: many
len: 13
j_gene: TRBJ2-7
v_gene: TRBV28

CDR3nt: TGCGCCAGCAACCACAGGGGGTACTACGAGCAGTACTTC
CDR3aa: CASNHRGYYEQYF
d_gene: TRBD1
abundance: many
len: 13
j_gene: TRBJ2-7
v_gene: TRBV4-1

CDR3nt: TGTGCCAGCACCTCCGCCGGGACAGTGGGAGAGTCCCAGTACTTC
CDR3aa: CASTSAGTVGESQYF
d_gene: TRBD1
abundance: many
len: 15
j_gene: TRBJ2-5
v_gene: TRBV28

CDR3nt: TGTGCCAGCAGCTTAGCTAGCGGGGCGCCCTACGAGCAGTACTTC
CDR3aa: CASSLASGAPYEQYF
d_gene: TRBD2
abundance: many
len: 15
j_gene: TRBJ2-7
v_gene: TRBV7-3

CDR3nt: TGTGCCAGCAGCCATCGTTGGGGGATCAATACTGGGGCCAACGTCCTGACTTTC
CDR3aa: CASSHRWGINTGANVLTF
d_gene: .
abundance: many
len: 18
j_gene: TRBJ2-6
v_gene: TRBV14

CDR3nt: TGCGCCAGCAGCTTGGGGGGGTCCCCTGAAGCTTTCTTT
CDR3aa: CASSLGGSPEAFF
d_gene: .
abundance: .
len: 13
j_gene: TRBJ1-1
v_gene: TRBV5-1

CDR3nt: TGTGCCAGCAGCCCACTGAAGGGGGCCTACGAGCAGTACTTC
CDR3aa: CASSPLKGAYEQYF
d_gene: .
abundance: .
len: 14
j_gene: TRBJ2-7
v_gene: TRBV7-2

CDR3nt: TGTGCCAGCAGCGGGGGGAACACCGGGGAGCTGTTTTTT
CDR3aa: CASSGGNTGELFF
d_gene: .
abundance: many
len: 13
j_gene: TRBJ2-2
v_gene: TRBV6-1

CDR3nt: TGTGCCACCAGAAGTGTAAGGGGAGCCTATGGCTACACCTTC
CDR3aa: CATRSVRGAYGYTF
d_gene: .
abundance: many
len: 14
j_gene: TRBJ1-2
v_gene: TRBV19

CDR3nt: TGTGCCAGCAGCCCCCTCGGACTAGCGGTTGACGAGCAGTACTTC
CDR3aa: CASSPLGLAVDEQYF
d_gene: TRBD2
abundance: many
len: 15
j_gene: TRBJ2-7
v_gene: TRBV7-9

CDR3nt: TGTGCCAGCAGTTGGACTAGCGGGAGTTACGAAGAACCCCAAGAGACCCAGTACTTC
CDR3aa: CASSWTSGSYEEPQETQYF
d_gene: TRBD2
abundance: .
len: 19
j_gene: TRBJ2-5
v_gene: TRBV12-3/TRBV12-4

CDR3nt: TGTGCCAGCAGTTACGAGCAGGGGCGTTCTGGGGCCAACGTCCTGACTTTC
CDR3aa: CASSYEQGRSGANVLTF
d_gene: .
abundance: many
len: 17
j_gene: TRBJ2-6
v_gene: TRBV6-2/TRBV6-3

CDR3nt: TGTGCCAGCACCGGGACAGGGGGTTACGAGCAGTACTTC
CDR3aa: CASTGTGGYEQYF
d_gene: TRBD1
abundance: .
len: 13
j_gene: TRBJ2-7
v_gene: TRBV28

CDR3nt: TGTGCCAGCAGGCAATGGGGGTCCACTGAAGCTTTCTTT
CDR3aa: CASRQWGSTEAFF
d_gene: .
abundance: .
len: 13
j_gene: TRBJ1-1
v_gene: TRBV6-1

CDR3nt: TGTGCCAGCAGTTCCGGGACTAGCGGGAGAGGGGGCGGTCCCTACGAGCAGTACTTC
CDR3aa: CASSSGTSGRGGGPYEQYF
d_gene: TRBD2
abundance: .
len: 19
j_gene: TRBJ2-7
v_gene: TRBV12-3/TRBV12-4

CDR3nt: TGTGCCAGCAGCCCCTACGCGGCGCTCGTGCAGTACTTC
CDR3aa: CASSPYAALVQYF
d_gene: .
abundance: many
len: 13
j_gene: TRBJ2-7
v_gene: TRBV14

CDR3nt: TGCGGGACAGCCCAACCCAATCAGCCCCAGCATTTT
CDR3aa: CGTAQPNQPQHF
d_gene: TRBD1
abundance: many
len: 12
j_gene: TRBJ1-5
v_gene: TRBV19

CDR3nt: TGTGCCAGCAGTGAAGGGCAGGGGGACACCATATATTTT
CDR3aa: CASSEGQGDTIYF
d_gene: TRBD1
abundance: .
len: 13
j_gene: TRBJ1-3
v_gene: TRBV2